This entry lists 27 T cell receptor beta chains sequenced from one sample in a study of blood T cell repertoires in COVID-19. Profiling relied on immunoSEQ multiplex PCR, and the TCRdb table lists in-frame clones only, not all of them. Here the sample spans about 98,000 clones, roughly 87% being singletons. Sequenced material: peripheral blood. The receptors stem from a man older than 75 with acute or convalescent COVID-19.

A few counts support this clone. The chain couples TRBV7-9 to TRBJ2-1; D might be TRBD2 (6 bases). Per germline, CDR1 SEHNR and CDR2 FQNEAQ (reference sequence). The ends were cut back, 6 bases at V and 4 bases at J, with 22 bases in the middle. The CDR3 has 17 amino acids. CDR3 amino acids: CASRTGRTEGIYNEQFF. The DNA of the CDR3 is TGTGCCAGCAGAACAGGCAGGACGGAGGGGATTTACAATGAGCAGTTCTTC. Combining the CDR3 with reference TRBV7-9 and TRBJ2-1 gives the whole variable domain DTGVSQNPRHKITKRGQNVTFRCDPISEHNRLYWYRQTLGQGPEFLTYFQNEAQLEKSRLLSDRFSAERPKGSFSTLEIQRTEQGDSAMYLCASRTGRTEGIYNEQFFGPGTRLTVL.

This chain links TRBV27 with TRBJ2-1; D might be TRBD1 (5 bases). The CDR3 contains 14 residues. Trimming took 6 bases from V and 0 from J, leaving 9 bases between them. The germline gives CDR1 MNHEY, CDR2 SMNVEV (reference sequence). The CDR3 protein is CASSQGASYNEQFF. The CDR3, as DNA: TGTGCCAGCAGCCAAGGGGCCTCCTACAATGAGCAGTTCTTC.

V gene TRBV5-4 combines with J gene TRBJ1-2; perhaps TRBD1 as D (6 bases). The CDR3 is 14 residues long. Germline assignment: CDR1 SGHNT and CDR2 YYREEE (reference sequence). Trimming took 0 bases from V and 6 from J, leaving 12 bases between them. The CDR3 sequence is CASSLGQGTNGYTF. DNA of the CDR3: TGTGCCAGCAGCTTGGGCCAGGGGACAAATGGCTACACCTTC.

Comments on this clone: The junction does not match germline at one end; this may be a read error. The V and J genes are TRBV7-7 and TRBJ2-2; 8 bases map to TRBD1. The CDR3 runs to 14 residues. Germline values: CDR1 SSHAT, CDR2 FNYEAQ (reference sequence). CDR3 nucleotide sequence: TGTGCTAGCAGCATGACAGGGGTCACCGGGGAGCTGTTTTTT. Protein: CASSMTGVTGELFF. Full variable domain (remainder filled in from reference TRBV7-7 and TRBJ2-2): GAGVSQSPRYKVTKRGQDVTLRCDPISSHATLYWYQQALGQGPEFLTYFNYEAQPDKSGLPSDRFSAERPEGSISTLTIQRTEQRDSAMYRCASSMTGVTGELFFGEGSRLTVL.

This clone has more than one count but fewer than ten. The chain joins TRBV30 to TRBJ2-1; 13 nucleotides agree with TRBD2. This CDR3 has 14 residues. Germline loops: CDR1 GTSNPN, CDR2 SVGIG (reference sequence). Trimming at V came to 2 bases and at J to 15 bases, leaving 10 bases not matched to a gene. Here the CDR3 DNA reads TGTGCCTGGAGTAAGACTAGCGGGAGGCCCCCGGGGTTCTTC. The encoded protein is CAWSKTSGRPPGFF.

V usage is TRBV30 and J usage is TRBJ1-2; TRBD1 might be the D (5 bases). V was cut by 4 bases and J by 5 bases, with 14 bases left in between. Germline V gene sequence: CDR1 GTSNPN, CDR2 SVGIG (reference sequence). This CDR3 comprises 13 residues. CDR3 nucleotides: TGTGCCTGGATCGGTGGGGGGAGGTATGGCTACACCTTC. Amino acids: CAWIGGGRYGYTF.

The chain has TRBV5-1 and TRBJ2-3, with 8 nucleotides matching TRBD2. CDR1 is SGHRS and CDR2 is YFSETQ in the germline V gene. V gave up 4 bases and J gave up 3 bases; unmatched junction bases: 7. There are 15 residues in the CDR3. CDR3: CASSVSGILTDTQYF. The CDR3, as DNA: TGCGCCAGCAGCGTTAGCGGGATATTGACAGATACGCAGTATTTT.

The V gene is TRBV7-8, the J gene TRBJ2-1; D is perhaps TRBD2 (6 bases). The germline V gene encodes CDR1 SGHVS and CDR2 FQNEAQ. The CDR3 consists of 12 residues. The V and J ends lost 5 bases and 8 bases respectively, with 10 bases between them. DNA of the CDR3: TGTGCCAGCAGCCCGGGGGTGGATGAGCAGTTCTTC. Translated: CASSPGVDEQFF.

The chain couples TRBV6-5 to TRBJ1-5; the match to TRBD1 covers 8 bases. The CDR3 extends over 12 amino acids. V was pared by 9 bases and J by 8 bases, with 6 bases of the junction left unmatched. Germline CDR1 is MNHEY and CDR2 is SVGAGI. DNA of the CDR3: TGTGCCAGTAGGACAGGGCTTGAGCCCCAGCATTTT. It specifies CASRTGLEPQHF.

This clone occurred a few times. The rearrangement joins TRBV6-5 to TRBJ1-4, with TRBD1 as a possible D gene (5 bases). Per the germline V gene, CDR1 is MNHEY and CDR2 is SVGAGI. This CDR3 region has 14 residues. Trimming cost V 6 bases and J 8 bases, with 16 bases left between them. CDR3 sequence: CASSADIIWEKLFF. CDR3 coding DNA: TGTGCCAGCAGCGCGGACATTATTTGGGAAAAACTGTTTTTT.

In this sample, this clone turned up once. The CDR3 sequence is CASSQDWQGRTQYF. Here the CDR3 DNA reads TGCGCCAGCAGCCAAGATTGGCAGGGTAGGACCCAGTACTTC. The genes are TRBV4-3 and TRBJ2-5; possible D gene TRBD1, 5 bases. CDR1 is LGHNA and CDR2 is YSLEER in the germline V gene. This CDR3 is 14 amino acids long. Trimming removed 0 bases from V and 7 bases from J, with 12 bases in between.

The chain joins TRBV4-3 to TRBJ1-3, with 10 positions matching TRBD1. CDR1 and CDR2 from the germline V gene are LGHNA and YSLEER. The CDR3 length is 18 residues. V shed 0 bases, J shed 4 bases, and the junction held 9 bases outside the gene matches. CDR3 in amino acids: CASSQDLVTGGLGNTIYF. The CDR3 bases are TGCGCCAGCAGCCAAGATCTCGTGACAGGGGGCTTGGGAAACACCATATATTTT.

The CDR3 reads CASGLGGTGARAAFF. The CDR3, as DNA: TGTGCCAGCGGGTTGGGTGGGACAGGGGCCCGGGCAGCTTTCTTT. This chain links TRBV28 with TRBJ1-1; 10 bases agree with TRBD1. This CDR3 has 15 residues. CDR1 is MDHEN and CDR2 is SYDVKM in the germline V gene. Trimming cost V 8 bases and J 10 bases; bases outside gene matches: 16.

This chain links TRBV18 with TRBJ2-1, with TRBD2 identical over 11 bases. Looked up from germline, CDR1 is KGHSH and CDR2 is LQKENI. The CDR3 extends over 15 amino acids. The ends lost 2 bases at V and 7 bases at J; junction bases unmatched: 4. CDR3 sequence (DNA): TGTGCCAGCTCACCAACTAGCGGGAGAGTTAATGAGCAGTTCTTC. This gives the protein CASSPTSGRVNEQFF.

The genes are TRBV6-5 and TRBJ2-1; 9 bases are a match to TRBD1. The germline V gene has CDR1 MNHEY and CDR2 SVGAGI. This CDR3 has 15 residues. V was clipped by 6 bases and J by 2 bases; unmatched bases: 5. The CDR3 protein is CASRHNRGPYNEQFF. CDR3 nucleotide sequence: TGTGCCAGCAGACATAACAGGGGGCCCTACAATGAGCAGTTCTTC.

The V and J genes are TRBV30 and TRBJ1-5; D is unclear. The CDR3 consists of 14 residues. The ends were cut back, 1 base at V and 5 bases at J, with 12 bases in the middle. Germline CDR1 reads GTSNPN; CDR2 reads SVGIG (reference sequence). CDR3 coding DNA: TGTGCCTGGAGTGGTGAGGGCGGTCATCAGCCCCAGCATTTT. Its translation is CAWSGEGGHQPQHF. Looking up the rest from reference TRBV30 and TRBJ1-5 gives the full variable domain: SQTIHQWPATLVQPVGSPLSLECTVEGTSNPNLYWYRQAAGRGLQLLFYSVGIGQISSEVPQNLSASRPQDRQFILSSKKLLLSDSGFYLCAWSGEGGHQPQHFGDGTRLSIL.

CDR3 amino acids: CASSQVGDRETQYF. The CDR3 nucleotides are TGCGCCAGCAGCCAAGTGGGGGACAGAGAGACCCAGTACTTC. The chain is built from TRBV4-1 and TRBJ2-5, with TRBD1 matching over 7 bases. V lost 1 base to trimming and J lost 4 bases; unmatched junction nucleotides: 3. CDR3 length equals 14 residues. CDR1 is MGHRA, CDR2 YSYEKL, per germline.

J is TRBJ1-2 and V is TRBV19, with D perhaps TRBD1 (6 bases). Deletions cut 6 bases from V and 7 bases from J, with 15 bases between. Looked up from germline, CDR1 is LNHDA and CDR2 is SQIVND (reference sequence). CDR3 length: 13 amino acids. CDR3 residues: CASSRQVEGGYTF. Written as DNA, the CDR3 is TGTGCCAGTAGCCGACAGGTCGAGGGTGGCTACACCTTC.

The V gene is TRBV6-5, the J gene TRBJ2-7; maybe TRBD2 (6 bases). The V end lost 8 bases, the J end lost 7 bases, and 24 bases lay between the germline ends. Germline V gene sequence: CDR1 MNHEY, CDR2 SVGAGI. There are 15 residues in the CDR3. CDR3 DNA sequence: TGTGCCAGCGAGAAGGCGGGGTTGGGGTACCTGGAGCAGTACTTC. It encodes CASEKAGLGYLEQYF.

V and J are TRBV9 and TRBJ2-1, with 15 bases that match TRBD2. The CDR3 sequence is 20 residues long. Germline V gene data show CDR1 as SGDLS and CDR2 as YYNGEE. V lost 2 bases to trimming and J lost 3 bases; unmatched junction nucleotides: 12. The DNA for the CDR3 is TGTGCCAGCAGCGTGTCCCCCGGGACTAGCGGGGGGTTCCTCTACAATGAGCAGTTCTTC. Residues: CASSVSPGTSGGFLYNEQFF.

The J gene is TRBJ2-5, the V gene TRBV9; 13 bases match TRBD2. Looked up from germline, CDR1 is SGDLS and CDR2 is YYNGEE. CDR3 length: 20 residues. The V and J ends lost 0 bases and 2 bases, in that order; junction bases with no gene match: 13. The CDR3 sequence is CASSVGSGLAGTVTQETQYF. CDR3 nucleotide sequence: TGTGCCAGCAGCGTAGGCTCGGGACTAGCGGGAACAGTTACACAAGAGACCCAGTACTTC.

The chain uses TRBV5-8 and TRBJ2-4; the D gene is possibly TRBD1 (6 bases). The germline V gene encodes CDR1 SGHTS and CDR2 YDEGEE. CDR3 length equals 15 residues. V lost 2 bases to trimming and J lost 6 bases, with 15 bases between them. Here the CDR3 DNA reads TGTGCCAGCAGCTTTGGTCCAGGGGATCGAAACATTCAGTACTTC. This translates into CASSFGPGDRNIQYF.

The chain recombines TRBV9 with TRBJ1-2; D gene unclear. The V and J ends lost 1 base and 6 bases respectively, with 13 bases between them. CDR1 and CDR2 (germline): SGDLS, YYNGEE. The CDR3 has 14 residues. CDR3 sequence: CASSVISGIDGYTF. In DNA, the CDR3 is TGTGCCAGCAGCGTAATATCGGGGATAGATGGCTACACCTTC.

This clone occurred a few times. The chain is built from TRBV4-3 and TRBJ2-1, with 7 bases aligning to TRBD2. J was trimmed by 10 bases and V by 1 base; bases with no gene match: 7. The CDR3 has 14 amino acids. Germline V gene sequence: CDR1 LGHNA, CDR2 YSLEER. DNA of the CDR3: TGCGCCAGCAGCCAAGTAGGTCGGGGGGAAGAGCAGTTCTTC. It encodes CASSQVGRGEEQFF.

The chain combines TRBV5-6 with TRBJ2-7; 9 bases match TRBD1. V shed 4 bases, J shed 7 bases, and the junction held 9 bases outside the gene matches. CDR1 SGHDT and CDR2 YYEEEE come from the germline V gene. The CDR3 has 14 amino acids. The CDR3 nucleotides are TGTGCCAGCAGCCTCAAACAGGGGGCTGAGGAGCAGTACTTC. Its translation: CASSLKQGAEEQYF.

This chain links TRBV11-2 with TRBJ1-1; D is undetermined. Trimming removed 6 bases at V and 8 bases at J, with 19 bases between. The germline V gene has CDR1 SGHAT and CDR2 FQNNGV. CDR3 length: 14 amino acids. The CDR3 DNA reads TGTGCCAGCAGTTTCGGCCGCGGCCCCGGGGAAGCTTTCTTT. Translating gives CASSFGRGPGEAFF.

The V and J genes are TRBV19 and TRBJ2-1, with D maybe TRBD1 (6 bases). This CDR3 has 14 amino acids. V was trimmed by 4 bases and J by 0 bases, leaving 7 bases between them. Germline-derived CDR1 and CDR2 are LNHDA and SQIVND (reference sequence). Here the CDR3 reads CASSKDSSYNEQFF. CDR3 nucleotides: TGTGCCAGTAGTAAGGACAGCTCCTACAATGAGCAGTTCTTC. Full variable domain (outside the CDR3, taken from reference TRBV19 and TRBJ2-1): DGGITQSPKYLFRKEGQNVTLSCEQNLNHDAMYWYRQDPGQGLRLIYYSQIVNDFQKGDIAEGYSVSREKKESFPLTVTSAQKNPTAFYLCASSKDSSYNEQFFGPGTRLTVL.